This TCR beta chain emerged from a study of blood T cell repertoires in COVID-19. Study-wide context: Collection of acute and convalescent COVID-19 samples took place in the United States, Italy and Spain.

Repertoires were generated with immunoSEQ multiplex PCR, while TCRdb's copy carries only in-frame clones and drops some. The repertoire holds approximately 68,000 clones, with roughly 84% as singletons. V lost 3 bases and J lost 5, with 20 bases in between. This CDR3 region has 17 residues. Germline loops: CDR1 MRHNA, CDR2 SNTAGT. The sequencing sample was made of peripheral blood. The chain uses TRBV6-4 and TRBJ2-1; maybe TRBD2 (5 bases). This receptor was identified in a man between 50 and 59 years old with active COVID-19. Written as DNA, the CDR3 is TGTGCCAGCAGTGATTCGGTAGGAGCTGAGGGTAACAATGAGCAGTTCTTC. Translating it yields CASSDSVGAEGNNEQFF.